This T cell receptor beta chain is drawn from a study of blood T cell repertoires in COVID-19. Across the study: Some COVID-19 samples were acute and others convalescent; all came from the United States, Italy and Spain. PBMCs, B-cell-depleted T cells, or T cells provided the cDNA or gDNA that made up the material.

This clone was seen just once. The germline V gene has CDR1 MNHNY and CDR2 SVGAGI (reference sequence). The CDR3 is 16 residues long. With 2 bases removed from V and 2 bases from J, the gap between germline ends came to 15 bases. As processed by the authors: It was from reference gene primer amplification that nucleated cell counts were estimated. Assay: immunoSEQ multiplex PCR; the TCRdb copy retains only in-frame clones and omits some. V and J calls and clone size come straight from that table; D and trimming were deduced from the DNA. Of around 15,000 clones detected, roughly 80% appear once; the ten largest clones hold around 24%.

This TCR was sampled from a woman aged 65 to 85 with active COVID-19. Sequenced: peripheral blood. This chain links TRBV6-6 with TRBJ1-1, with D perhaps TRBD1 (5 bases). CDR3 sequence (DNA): TGTGCCAGCAGTTACCTGGACGCTGGGGCAAACACTGAAGCTTTCTTT. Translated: CASSYLDAGANTEAFF.